This T cell receptor (beta chain) was recovered during a study of T cells after yellow fever vaccination. As for the study in general: Fractions low in cell number were prepared with SMART-Seq v4 Ultra Low Input.

UMIs were added to TCR cDNA along with a universal primer site when it was made by 5'RACE template switching. TCRdb redid the calling of the 5' RACE reads with MiXCR, one entry per CDR3 protein. The sample has roughly 85,000 distinct CDR3 sequences, roughly 15% seen once; the top ten hold around 25%. General study points: Contaminating bulk clonotypes could be abundant in FACS-sorted repertoires. After the booster, nearly 98% of CD4 and roughly nine tenths of CD8 primary-response clones were re-detected.

Trimming took 2 bases from V and 10 from J, leaving 21 bases between them. CDR3 size: 16 residues. Germline CDR1 is MNHEY and CDR2 is SMNVEV (reference sequence). The chain joins TRBV27 to TRBJ2-1, with D perhaps TRBD1 (6 bases). The sample consisted of CD8+ T cells not binding an NS4B(214-222) dextramer, sorted from PBMCs, taken roughly 23 days after the first yellow fever vaccination. The clonotype originates from a man aged 18 to 30 who received the YFV17D yellow fever vaccine. CDR3 in amino acids: CASSLGTGPPIGEQFF. The CDR3, as DNA: TGTGCCAGCAGTTTAGGTACAGGGCCTCCGATAGGGGAGCAGTTCTTC.